The 9 T cell receptor beta chains reported below all come from one sample, sequenced in a study of cytomegalovirus exposure and HLA in healthy donors. The PCR used 60 Vbeta and 13 Jbeta primers. Produced via immunoSEQ multiplex PCR; TCRdb's table is partial and in-frame only. The sample shows roughly 40,000 clones, and 1% to 1.5% sits with its ten largest clones. The sample consisted of PBMCs. These receptors were obtained from a man younger than 45 in good health and CMV-seronegative.

The chain joins TRBV29-1 to TRBJ2-3, with D unresolved. The CDR3 totals 12 residues. Germline loops: CDR1 SQVTM, CDR2 ANQGSEA. V lost 8 bases and J 3 bases, leaving 12 bases between the germline ends. This chain's CDR3 is CSTETLTDTQYF. CDR3 in DNA: TGCAGCACCGAGACACTTACAGATACGCAGTATTTT.

The rearrangement links TRBV30 to TRBJ1-2; tentatively, D is TRBD1 (5 bases). CDR3 length: 14 amino acids. V was cut by 4 bases and J by 2 bases, with 14 bases left in between. Germline loops: CDR1 GTSNPN, CDR2 SVGIG (reference sequence). Written as DNA, the CDR3 is TGTGCCTGGATTAGGGCGGGACGGAACTATGGCTACACCTTC. It translates to CAWIRAGRNYGYTF.

J is TRBJ1-2 and V is TRBV5-1, with 8 nucleotides matching TRBD1. The germline CDR1 and CDR2 sequences are SGHRS and YFSETQ. With V trimmed by 2 bases and J by 4 bases, 7 bases remained unmatched. This CDR3 is built from 15 residues. The CDR3 nucleotides are TGCGCCAGCAGCTTTAGGACAGGGTTGGGCTATGGCTACACCTTC. Encoded protein: CASSFRTGLGYGYTF.

Here the CDR3 DNA reads TGTGCCAGCAGTTACTCGACAGGGGACTATACACCCCTCCACTTT. The encoded protein is CASSYSTGDYTPLHF. The chain links TRBV6-6 to TRBJ1-6, with TRBD1 matching 8 bases. CDR1 is MNHNY, CDR2 SVGAGI, per germline (reference sequence). The trim removed 0 bases at V and 11 bases at J, leaving 6 bases unmatched. The CDR3 covers 15 residues.

J is TRBJ2-7 and V is TRBV5-1, with D maybe TRBD1 (5 bases). V was trimmed by 4 bases and J by 7 bases, leaving 18 bases between them. Germline values: CDR1 SGHRS, CDR2 YFSETQ. This CDR3 is built from 14 residues. CDR3 in DNA: TGCGCCAGCAGCCCCCCGGCAGGGATGGAGGAGCAGTACTTC. This sequence encodes CASSPPAGMEEQYF.

This rearrangement joins TRBV5-1 to TRBJ2-5; 7 positions match TRBD1. This CDR3 comprises 14 residues. Trimming at V came to 4 bases and at J to 1 base, leaving 4 bases not matched to a gene. Germline values: CDR1 SGHRS, CDR2 YFSETQ. The CDR3 DNA follows: TGCGCCAGCAGCAACGGGGACAGCCAAGAGACCCAGTACTTC. Its protein product is CASSNGDSQETQYF.

The chain uses TRBV5-4 and TRBJ2-2; D gene ambiguous. Germline V lookup: CDR1 SGHNT, CDR2 YYREEE (reference sequence). CDR3 length: 12 residues. The germline V and J ends were trimmed by 7 bases and 6 bases, with 10 bases remaining between them. The CDR3 DNA reads TGTGCCAGCGGCGGTCGGTCCGGGGAGCTGTTTTTT. Translated: CASGGRSGELFF.

The chain combines TRBV2 with TRBJ2-3; D may be TRBD2 (6 bases). Germline CDR1 is SNHLY and CDR2 is FYNNEI. The CDR3 length is 19 residues. V was shortened by 7 bases and J by 4 bases, with 30 bases between the two germline ends. The CDR3 region is CASTLGGGIRGGVPDTQYF. The CDR3 bases are TGTGCCAGCACACTCGGGGGAGGAATAAGAGGCGGTGTCCCAGATACGCAGTATTTT.

The chain links TRBV29-1 to TRBJ1-2; the D gene is possibly TRBD1 (6 bases). V lost 8 bases, J lost 0 bases, and 28 bases lay in between. The CDR3 has 18 amino acids. Looked up from germline, CDR1 is SQVTM and CDR2 is ANQGSEA. The CDR3 DNA is TGCAGCACCCTAGGGGGGGATTACAGGCATACAACTAACTATGGCTACACCTTC. This encodes CSTLGGDYRHTTNYGYTF.